Each of the 24 T cell receptor beta chains below was sequenced from the same sample in a study of blood T cells in healthy people across ages (dated by TCRdb to the mid-2010s). Libraries came from 5' RACE. The listed sequencing device is Illumina HiSeq 2500. A second roughly 6 to 12 cycle PCR used a sample-barcoded 5' primer and a J-beta primer mix. TCRdb reworked the public reads: Q25 trimming with fastp, MiXCR clone assembly, productive beta chains retained. CDR3 protein sequences are deduplicated, and each keeps its most common genes and DNA. This sample gives around 990,000 distinct CDR3 sequences in total; about 23% of them show up just once. Jointly, the top ten make up about 0.8% of the sample. This same sample was also taken into another study, of T cells of mothers and their children.

The sequenced material came from blood. These receptors originate from a girl aged 2 to 9 in good health.

This clonotype has just a few counts. V and J are TRBV7-2 and TRBJ2-3; D is uncertain. Germline V CDR1 and CDR2: SGHTA, FQGNSA. CDR3 size: 14 residues. V was clipped by 3 bases and J by 3 bases, with 10 bases between them. CDR3 bases: TGTGCCAGCAGCTTCCGAACGGAGACAGATACGCAGTATTTT. Encoded protein: CASSFRTETDTQYF.

The genes are TRBV10-2 and TRBJ2-7; D remains unclear. The V and J ends lost 3 bases and 2 bases respectively, with 5 bases between them. The germline CDR1 and CDR2 sequences are WSHSY and SAAADI. The CDR3 totals 12 residues. The CDR3 loop reads CASSDFTYEQYF. CDR3 bases: TGCGCCAGCAGTGACTTCACCTACGAGCAGTACTTC.

As concerns this clonotype: Sequence at one end of the junction differs from germline and may be a read error. This rearrangement joins TRBV7-8 to TRBJ2-5; D is ambiguous. TRBJ2-7 matches the DNA end more closely, so the J call is doubtful. Germline CDR1 SGHVS, CDR2 FQNEAQ. This CDR3 has 13 amino acids. CDR3 residues: CASGLGFNYEQYF. The CDR3 nucleotides read TGTGCCAGCGGCTTAGGATTTAACTACGAGCAGTACTTC.

V gene TRBV5-5 combines with J gene TRBJ2-5; D gene uncertain. Trimming pared 1 base from V and 2 bases from J, leaving 9 bases between. The germline gives CDR1 SGHKS, CDR2 YYEKEE (reference sequence). The CDR3 has 14 residues. CDR3 sequence: CASSLSGPQETQYF. CDR3 bases: TGTGCCAGCAGCTTGAGTGGCCCGCAAGAGACCCAGTACTTC.

The gene calls are TRBV6-5 and TRBJ2-3, with D perhaps TRBD1 (6 bases). This CDR3 region has 16 residues. Trimming stripped 4 bases from V and 1 base from J, with 15 bases between. The germline CDR1 and CDR2 sequences are MNHEY and SVGAGI. In DNA, the CDR3 is TGTGCCAGCAGTTTCCTGCAGGGGATTGGCACAGATACGCAGTATTTT. Encoded protein: CASSFLQGIGTDTQYF.

This rearrangement joins TRBV4-1 to TRBJ2-1; a possible D gene is TRBD2 (6 bases). The J call may not be correct, given that the DNA end is closer to TRBJ2-5. CDR1 MGHRA and CDR2 YSYEKL come from the germline V gene. The CDR3 covers 17 residues. CDR3 nucleotide sequence: TGCGCCAGCAGCCAAGATGGTAGCGGCTCAACAAGAGAGACCCAGTACTTC. It yields the protein CASSQDGSGSTRETQYF.

This clonotype has only a few counts. The V and J genes are TRBV4-2 and TRBJ2-5; 13 positions agree with TRBD2. The CDR3 consists of 16 residues. Germline V gene lookup returns CDR1 LGHNA and CDR2 YNFKEQ. The V gene end was trimmed by 4 bases and the J gene end by 2 bases; junction bases not matched to a gene: 4. The CDR3 DNA sequence: TGTGCCAGCAGCCCGACTAGCGGGGGGATTCAAGAGACCCAGTACTTC. Residues: CASSPTSGGIQETQYF.

V gene TRBV5-1 combines with J gene TRBJ1-5, with D hard to call. The CDR3 has 13 residues. Trimming stripped 1 base from V and 3 bases from J, with 5 bases between. Germline CDR1 reads SGHRS; CDR2 reads YFSETQ. The CDR3 DNA reads as TGCGCCAGCAGCTTGTCACCCAATCAGCCCCAGCATTTT. It is translated as CASSLSPNQPQHF.

The chain is built from TRBV5-1 and TRBJ2-3, with D tentatively TRBD1 (6 bases). Germline CDR1 reads SGHRS; CDR2 reads YFSETQ. CDR3 length equals 13 residues. Deletions cut 6 bases from V and 6 bases from J, with 14 bases between. The CDR3 loop reads CASMIAGADTQYF. The CDR3 DNA sequence: TGCGCCAGCATGATTGCAGGGGCGGATACGCAGTATTTT.

This clonotype occurred a few times. The chain joins TRBV2 to TRBJ1-4; TRBD1 agrees at 7 bases. The CDR3 covers 13 residues. CDR1 SNHLY and CDR2 FYNNEI come from the germline V gene. V shed 8 bases, J shed 5 bases, and the junction held 5 bases outside the gene matches. In DNA, the CDR3 is TGTGCCAGCCTGGGACAGTTAAATGAAAAACTGTTTTTT. Translated, it gives CASLGQLNEKLFF.

This clonotype was counted between two and nine times. The CDR3: CSVEDRAYEQYF. The CDR3 nucleotides are TGCAGCGTTGAGGACAGAGCCTACGAGCAGTACTTC. The chain carries TRBV29-1 and TRBJ2-5; maybe TRBD1 (6 bases). The DNA end lines up better with TRBJ2-7; the J call may be wrong. CDR1 is SQVTM, CDR2 ANQGSEA, per germline. The CDR3 runs 12 residues.

The gene calls are TRBV7-2 and TRBJ2-1, with 7 bases fitting TRBD2. CDR1 and CDR2 (germline): SGHTA, FQGNSA. The CDR3 has 14 amino acids. Trimming removed 3 bases from V and 4 bases from J; junction bases left unmatched: 3. The CDR3 DNA reads TGTGCCAGCAGCTTTATAGCGGGTTACAATGAGCAGTTCTTC. This gives the protein CASSFIAGYNEQFF.

This chain uses TRBV24-1 with TRBJ1-4; D uncertain. The CDR3 sequence is 15 residues long. CDR1 and CDR2 (germline): KGHDR, SFDVKD. V dropped 1 base and J dropped 0 bases, with 5 bases sitting between them. CDR3 nucleotides: TGTGCCACCAGTGATTTTAGACCAACTAATGAAAAACTGTTTTTT. Amino acid sequence: CATSDFRPTNEKLFF.

V is TRBV3-1 and J is TRBJ2-5; D is perhaps TRBD1 or TRBD2 (5 bases each). With the DNA end fitting TRBJ2-7 better, the J assignment may be wrong. Germline V gene lookup returns CDR1 LGHDT and CDR2 YNNKEL (reference sequence). There are 17 residues in the CDR3. The CDR3 bases are TGTGCCAGCAGCCAAGATCGTGGGACGCCTGTGACCTACGAGCAGTACTTC. Its translation: CASSQDRGTPVTYEQYF.

The DNA of the CDR3 is TGTGCCAGCAGTGATCCGTGGGAGTGGCTCTACAATGAGCAGTTCTTC. Translation: CASSDPWEWLYNEQFF. The V and J genes are TRBV6-1 and TRBJ2-1, with TRBD2 as a possible D gene (5 bases). Trimming removed 3 bases from V and 3 bases from J, with 15 bases in between. The CDR3 spans 16 residues. Germline lookup yields CDR1 MNHNS and CDR2 SASEGT.

This clonotype was seen only a few times. V gene TRBV7-2 combines with J gene TRBJ2-7; tentatively, D is TRBD2 (6 bases). With 5 bases removed from V and 3 bases from J, the gap between germline ends came to 14 bases. The CDR3 is made up of 14 amino acids. Looked up from germline, CDR1 is SGHTA and CDR2 is FQGNSA. CDR3 sequence reads: CASSPTGDLYEQYF. CDR3 coding DNA: TGTGCCAGCAGCCCAACGGGGGACCTCTACGAGCAGTACTTC.

The chain is built from TRBV29-1 and TRBJ2-4; D remains unclear. The V gene's germline CDR1 is SQVTM and CDR2 ANQGSEA. The CDR3 is made up of 17 amino acids. Trimming cost V 3 bases and J 1 base, with 19 bases left between them. CDR3 bases: TGCAGCGTTGAGCCGATTTTATCGGTTACGGCCAAAAACATTCAGTACTTC. It codes for CSVEPILSVTAKNIQYF.

This clonotype has a handful of counts. The chain carries TRBV6-6 and TRBJ1-1; 8 bases are shared with TRBD1. The CDR3 consists of 12 residues. Germline V lookup: CDR1 MNHNY, CDR2 SVGAGI (reference sequence). V gave up 5 bases and J gave up 10 bases; unmatched junction bases: 6. CDR3 sequence (DNA): TGTGCCAGCAGTACCGGGACAGGTGTAGCTTTCTTT. Its translation: CASSTGTGVAFF.

This clonotype occurred a few times. The genes are TRBV14 and TRBJ2-1, with D possibly being TRBD2 (5 bases). The germline V and J ends were trimmed by 1 base and 2 bases, with 6 bases remaining between them. This CDR3 region has 14 residues. The germline CDR1 and CDR2 sequences are SGHDN and FVKESK. The CDR3: CASSQAGTYNEQFF. In DNA form, the CDR3 reads TGTGCCAGCAGCCAAGCCGGGACCTACAATGAGCAGTTCTTC.

On this clonotype: Sequence at one end of the junction differs from germline and may be a read error. This chain joins TRBV20-1 and TRBJ1-4; TRBD1 agrees at 10 bases. Germline V CDR1 and CDR2: DFQATT, SNEGSKA (reference sequence). The CDR3 is 13 amino acids. In DNA, the CDR3 is TGCGGTGCGGGGACAGGGGCGTCTGAAAAACTGTTTTTT. It codes for CGAGTGASEKLFF.

This clonotype has ten or more counts. The CDR3 here is CASSSQVTDTQYF. CDR3 in DNA: TGTGCCAGCAGCTCCCAGGTCACAGATACGCAGTATTTT. The rearrangement joins TRBV11-3 to TRBJ2-3; no firm D call. The V end lost 4 bases, the J end lost 2 bases, and 7 bases lay between the germline ends. This CDR3 has 13 residues. Germline V gene sequence: CDR1 SGHNT, CDR2 YENEEA.

This clonotype appeared a few times. The chain couples TRBV29-1 to TRBJ1-1, with D possibly matching TRBD1 (5 bases). Germline loops: CDR1 SQVTM, CDR2 ANQGSEA. The germline V and J ends were trimmed by 1 base and 7 bases, with 13 bases remaining between them. This CDR3 comprises 13 residues. CDR3 bases: TGCAGCGTTGAAGGTTTGGGCGGGGGTGAAGCTTTCTTT. Encoded protein: CSVEGLGGGEAFF. Based on the CDR3 plus reference TRBV29-1 and TRBJ1-1, the full variable domain is SAVISQKPSRDICQRGTSLTIQCQVDSQVTMMFWYRQQPGQSLTLIATANQGSEATYESGFVIDKFPISRPNLTFSTLTVSNMSPEDSSIYLCSVEGLGGGEAFFGQGTRLTVV.

The rearrangement uses TRBV4-2 and TRBJ1-1; TRBD1 is a possible D gene (5 bases). The V and J ends lost 0 bases and 3 bases respectively, with 14 bases between them. The CDR3 has 16 residues. Germline V lookup: CDR1 LGHNA, CDR2 YNFKEQ. The CDR3 spells CASSQEEGLGDTEAFF. The CDR3 DNA sequence: TGTGCCAGCAGCCAAGAAGAGGGCTTGGGGGACACTGAAGCTTTCTTT.

The CDR3 region is CASSLRLALKHEQFF. The CDR3 nucleotides read TGTGCCAGCAGCCTCCGACTAGCGTTGAAACATGAGCAGTTCTTC. The V call is TRBV3-1, the J call TRBJ2-1; TRBD2 aligns across 8 bases. CDR3 length equals 15 residues. The V gene end was trimmed by 4 bases and the J gene end by 8 bases; junction bases not matched to a gene: 10. Germline CDR1 LGHDT, CDR2 YNNKEL (reference sequence).